A selection of T cell receptor beta chains follows, all from one sample in a study of T cell repertoires in cytomegalovirus infection. TCRdb re-called the reads with MiXCR, one entry per CDR3 protein. The profile shows 450,000 to 650,000 distinct CDR3 sequences, less than 30% of them singletons. Sample: PBMCs. All receptors derive from a human donor in good health (CMV status not recorded). Some clones in this sample may be carry-over from other donors' samples. CDR3s include the opening cysteine and the closing phenylalanine or tryptophan. Each record gives: D gene, J gene, V gene, clone size, CDR3 protein, CDR3 DNA. The D gene is left open where the match is weak. Where a row states a size, it is once, few, many or the class of an expanded clone; other rows omit it.

TRBD2 | TRBJ2-1 | TRBV23-1 | few | CASSQLQQGTSPWSSYNEQFF | TGCGCCAGCAGTCAACTCCAACAGGGGACTAGCCCCTGGAGCTCCTACAATGAGCAGTTCTTC
. | TRBJ2-3 | TRBV6-2/TRBV6-3 | . | CASVTRRTDTQYF | TGTGCCAGCGTTACTAGACGTACAGATACGCAGTATTTT
. | TRBJ2-2 | TRBV7-6 | few | CASSLRVDTGELFF | TGTGCCAGCAGCCTACGGGTCGATACCGGGGAGCTGTTTTTT
TRBD2 | TRBJ2-1 | TRBV24-1 | . | CATSQTLAGGWNEQFF | TGTGCCACCAGTCAAACACTAGCGGGAGGATGGAATGAGCAGTTCTTC
TRBD1 | TRBJ1-5 | TRBV19 | few | CASSMGLGGGGSRQPQHF | TGTGCCAGTAGTATGGGACTTGGAGGGGGCGGTTCCCGTCAGCCCCAGCATTTT
. | TRBJ2-2 | TRBV7-6 | few | CASSSLTTEIQGVNTGELFF | TGTGCCAGCAGCTCCCTAACCACCGAAATACAGGGTGTGAACACCGGGGAGCTGTTTTTT
TRBD2 | TRBJ2-6 | TRBV11-2 | few | CASRVAGGISGANVLTF | TGTGCCAGCAGAGTAGCGGGAGGTATATCTGGGGCCAACGTCCTGACTTTC
. | TRBJ1-3 | TRBV12-3/TRBV12-4 | . | CASSLTRHTGNTIYF | TGTGCCAGCAGCCTGACGAGGCACACTGGAAACACCATATATTTT
TRBD2 | TRBJ2-2 | TRBV11-3 | . | CASSLGAWRTSGNTGELFF | TGTGCCAGCAGCTTAGGGGCTTGGAGGACTAGCGGAAACACCGGGGAGCTGTTTTTT
. | TRBJ1-3 | TRBV7-2 | many | CASGVRGPKFKSGNTIYF | TGTGCCAGCGGCGTTCGGGGCCCCAAATTTAAATCTGGAAACACCATATATTTT
. | TRBJ2-1 | TRBV12-3/TRBV12-4 | . | CASSFVGGVEQFF | TGTGCCAGCAGTTTCGTCGGGGGAGTTGAGCAGTTCTTC
. | TRBJ2-3 | TRBV7-2 | many | CASRMNREGTDTQYF | TGTGCCAGCAGGATGAACAGGGAAGGTACAGATACGCAGTATTTT
TRBD2 | TRBJ2-1 | TRBV20-1 | once | CSARGVLAGGYNEQFF | TGCAGTGCTAGAGGGGTTCTAGCGGGAGGCTACAATGAGCAGTTCTTC
. | TRBJ1-1 | TRBV7-2 | many | CASSSRQGGTEAFF | TGTGCCAGCAGCTCGAGGCAGGGAGGCACTGAAGCTTTCTTT
. | TRBJ1-1 | TRBV7-2 | many | CASSYMDSRTEAFF | TGTGCCAGCAGTTACATGGACAGCAGGACTGAAGCTTTCTTT
. | TRBJ1-2 | TRBV11-2 | . | CASSLDTVNYGYTF | TGTGCCAGCAGCTTAGATACAGTTAACTATGGCTACACCTTC